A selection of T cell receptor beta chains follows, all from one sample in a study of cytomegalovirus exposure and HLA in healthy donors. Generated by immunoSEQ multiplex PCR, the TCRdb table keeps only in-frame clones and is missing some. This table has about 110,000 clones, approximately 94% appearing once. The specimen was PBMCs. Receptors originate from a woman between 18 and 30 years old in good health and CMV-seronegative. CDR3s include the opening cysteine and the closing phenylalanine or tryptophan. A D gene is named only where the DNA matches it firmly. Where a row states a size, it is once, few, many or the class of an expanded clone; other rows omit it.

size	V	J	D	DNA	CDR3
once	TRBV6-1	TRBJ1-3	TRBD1	TGTGCCAGCAGTGGCTCTCACAGGGGGGGAAACACCATATATTTT	CASSGSHRGGNTIYF
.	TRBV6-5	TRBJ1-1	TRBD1	TGTGCCAGCAGTCCCAGGGGGCCGAACACTGAAGCTTTCTTT	CASSPRGPNTEAFF
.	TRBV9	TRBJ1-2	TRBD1	TGTGCCAGCAGCGTATTAGGACAGGGAGACTATGGCTACACCTTC	CASSVLGQGDYGYTF
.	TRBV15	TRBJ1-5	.	TGTGCCACCAGCAGAGTAGAGGGCGGAACCAATCAGCCCCAGCATTTT	CATSRVEGGTNQPQHF
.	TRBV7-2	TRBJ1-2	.	TGTGCCAGCAGCTTAGTTATGCTAACCAACTATGGCTACACCTTC	CASSLVMLTNYGYTF
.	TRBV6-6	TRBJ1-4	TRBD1	TGTGCCAGCAGTTATACCCCGGGACAGGGAGCTGAAAAACTGTTTTTT	CASSYTPGQGAEKLFF
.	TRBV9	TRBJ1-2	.	TGTGCCAGCAGCCCGACCCCCCACCCTGGGGGGGCTCCTGGCTACACCTTC	CASSPTPHPGGAPGYTF
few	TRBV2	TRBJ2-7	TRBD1	TGTGCCAGCACCCCAGGGGGATCCTCCGAGCAGTACTTC	CASTPGGSSEQYF
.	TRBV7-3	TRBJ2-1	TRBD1	TGTGCCAGCAGCCCAGGGACAGGACCAGGTGAGCAGTTCTTC	CASSPGTGPGEQFF
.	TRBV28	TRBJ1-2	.	TGTGCCAGCAGTTTACCTAAGCGTGGCTACACCTTC	CASSLPKRGYTF
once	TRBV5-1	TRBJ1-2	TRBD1	TGCGCCAGCAGCTTGAGGAGGACAGGGGGTGAGAATGGCTACACCTTC	CASSLRRTGGENGYTF
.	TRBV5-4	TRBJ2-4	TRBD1	TGTGCCAGCAGCAGGACAGGGCACGAAAACATTCAGTACTTC	CASSRTGHENIQYF
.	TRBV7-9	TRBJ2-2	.	TGTGCCAGCAAGAGCCAGGGGGGTCGGAGCACCGGGGAGCTGTTTTTT	CASKSQGGRSTGELFF
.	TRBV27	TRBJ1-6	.	TGTGCCAGCAGCAACTTGGGGGGGCGAAATTCACCCCTCCACTTT	CASSNLGGRNSPLHF
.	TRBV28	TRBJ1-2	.	TGTGCCAGCAGTTTGCTCAGTACACCCTATGGCTACACCTTC	CASSLLSTPYGYTF
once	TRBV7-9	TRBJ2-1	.	TGTGCCAGCAGCTGGACAGCGAGGAATGAGCAGTTCTTC	CASSWTARNEQFF
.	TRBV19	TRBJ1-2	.	TGTGCCAGTATGAATTTTGGGTCAGGGGATGGCTACACCTTC	CASMNFGSGDGYTF
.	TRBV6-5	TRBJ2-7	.	TGTGCCAGCAGTTACGGCAGAAACGAGCAGTACTTC	CASSYGRNEQYF
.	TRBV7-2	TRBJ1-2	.	TGTGCCAGCAGCTTATGCAAGCCACCCGGCTACACCTTC	CASSLCKPPGYTF
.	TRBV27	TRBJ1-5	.	TGTGCCAGCAGTTCGGATCAGGGCTTTCAGCCCCAGCATTTT	CASSSDQGFQPQHF
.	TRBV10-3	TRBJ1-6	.	TGTGCCATCAGCCAAGGGGCATCACCCCTCCACTTT	CAISQGASPLHF
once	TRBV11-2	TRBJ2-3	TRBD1	TGTGCCAGCAGCTTTAAGGGGGCCGGGGCAGATACGCAGTATTTT	CASSFKGAGADTQYF
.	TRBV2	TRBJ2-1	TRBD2	TGTGCCAGCAGTAGCGGGGGGGCATATCCTGAGCAGTTCTTC	CASSSGGAYPEQFF
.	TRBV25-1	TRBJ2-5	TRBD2	TGTGCCAGCAGTGAATGGGGAGGGTGGGAAGAGACCCAGTACTTC	CASSEWGGWEETQYF
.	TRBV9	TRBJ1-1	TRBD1	TGTGCCAGCAGCCCCAGGACAGGGTGGAACACTGAAGCTTTCTTT	CASSPRTGWNTEAFF
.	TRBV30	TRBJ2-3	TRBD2	TGTGCCTGGAGTCGGGCTAGCGGGGGTTTCGCTACGCAGTATTTT	CAWSRASGGFATQYF
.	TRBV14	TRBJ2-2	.	TGTGCCAGCAGCCAAGATTGGGTCCCAGGTACCGGGGAGCTGTTTTTT	CASSQDWVPGTGELFF
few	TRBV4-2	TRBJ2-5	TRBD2	TGTGCCAGCAGCCAAGTGTCTAGCGGGACCCAAGAGACCCAGTACTTC	CASSQVSSGTQETQYF
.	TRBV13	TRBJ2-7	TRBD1	TGTGCCAGCAGGGCCGGGACAGGGATAGACGAGCAGTACTTC	CASRAGTGIDEQYF
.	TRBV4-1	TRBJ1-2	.	TGCGCCAGCAGCCAAGAAAGGGGACTAACTAACTATGGCTACACCTTC	CASSQERGLTNYGYTF
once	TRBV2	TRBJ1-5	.	TGTGCCAGTACAGGGTTGCTTAGTAATCAGCCCCAGCATTTT	CASTGLLSNQPQHF
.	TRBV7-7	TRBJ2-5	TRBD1	TGTGCCAGCAGCAAAGGAGCCACAGGGGTAGAGACCCAGTACTTC	CASSKGATGVETQYF
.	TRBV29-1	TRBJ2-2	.	TGCAGCCTTGTTCGGTCGGGTCCAAACGGGGAGCTGTTTTTT	CSLVRSGPNGELFF
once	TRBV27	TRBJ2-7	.	TGTGCCAGCACCAACTCCGGGGGGCCGGGGGACGAGCAGTACTTC	CASTNSGGPGDEQYF
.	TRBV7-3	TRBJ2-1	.	TGTGCCAGCAGCTTTGATAGCTACAATGAGCAGTTCTTC	CASSFDSYNEQFF
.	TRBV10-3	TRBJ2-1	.	TGTGCCACCAAGCCTGCGGGCGGTATTGGGCATGGCGAGCAGTTCTTC	CATKPAGGIGHGEQFF
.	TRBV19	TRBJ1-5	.	TGTGCCAGTAGTGAAGACAGGCCCAATCAGCCCCAGCATTTT	CASSEDRPNQPQHF
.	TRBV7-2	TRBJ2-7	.	TGTGCCAGCAGCTTAGCCCTTCGGTCCTACGAGCAGTACTTC	CASSLALRSYEQYF
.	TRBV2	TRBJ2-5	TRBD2	TGTGCCAGCAGTGAAGGGACTAGCGGGAAGGAGACCCAGTACTTC	CASSEGTSGKETQYF
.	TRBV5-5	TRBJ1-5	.	TGTGCCAGCAGCGCAGGAAGGGGACTGCCCCAGCATTTT	CASSAGRGLPQHF
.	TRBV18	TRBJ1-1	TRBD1	TGTGCCAGCTCACCGCTTCGGACAGGGGGTAATACTGAAGCTTTCTTT	CASSPLRTGGNTEAFF
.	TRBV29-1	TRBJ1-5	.	TGCAGCGTCGCCCCGGGATTCGGTCAGCCCCAGCATTTT	CSVAPGFGQPQHF
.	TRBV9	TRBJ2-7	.	TGTGCCAGCAGCGTAGAGGCAAGCCAAGGGGACGAGCAGTACTTC	CASSVEASQGDEQYF
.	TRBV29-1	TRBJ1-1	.	TGCAGCGCCACAATTTCGACTGAAGCTTTCTTT	CSATISTEAFF
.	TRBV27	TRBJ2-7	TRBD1	TGTGCCAGCAGCCTCGCCGGACAGGCGAACTACGAGCAGTACTTC	CASSLAGQANYEQYF
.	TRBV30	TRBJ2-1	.	TGTGCCTGGAGCGGGGTTAATGAGCAGTTCTTC	CAWSGVNEQFF
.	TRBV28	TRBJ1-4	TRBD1	TGTGCCAGCAGTCCGACAGGGGTGAATGAAAAACTGTTTTTT	CASSPTGVNEKLFF
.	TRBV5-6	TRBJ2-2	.	TGTGCCAGCAGATCGACGCGGGCCGGGGAGCTGTTTTTT	CASRSTRAGELFF
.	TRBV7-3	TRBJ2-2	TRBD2	TGTGCCAGCAGCTTAAAGGTCGGACTAGCGGGGGGAACGAACACCGGGGAGCTGTTTTTT	CASSLKVGLAGGTNTGELFF
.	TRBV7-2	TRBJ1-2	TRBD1	TGTGCCAGCAGCCCCTGGACAGGGGCTAACTATGGCTACACCTTC	CASSPWTGANYGYTF
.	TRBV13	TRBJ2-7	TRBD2	TGTGCCAGCAGCTTAGCCTTGACTAGCGGATACGAGCAGTACTTC	CASSLALTSGYEQYF
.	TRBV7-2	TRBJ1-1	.	TGTGCCAGCAGCTTAGTTCCCGCTGAAGCTTTCTTT	CASSLVPAEAFF
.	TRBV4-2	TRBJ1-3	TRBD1	TGTGCCAGCAGCGAAGGACAGGTTCGGAGAAACACCATATATTTT	CASSEGQVRRNTIYF
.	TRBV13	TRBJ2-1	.	TGTGCCAGCAGCTCGCTAAATTCCTACAATGAGCAGTTCTTC	CASSSLNSYNEQFF
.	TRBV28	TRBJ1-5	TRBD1	TGTGCCAGCAGACCGGGACAGGCTAATCAGCCCCAGCATTTT	CASRPGQANQPQHF
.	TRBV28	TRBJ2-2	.	TGTGCCAGCAGGGGGGGCACCGGGGAGCTGTTTTTT	CASRGGTGELFF
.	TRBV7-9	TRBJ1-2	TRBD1	TGTGCCAGCAGCGTGACAGGGACTAACTATGGCTACACCTTC	CASSVTGTNYGYTF
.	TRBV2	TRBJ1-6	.	TGTGCCAGCAGTACATCACAGAGAGATTCACCCCTCCACTTT	CASSTSQRDSPLHF
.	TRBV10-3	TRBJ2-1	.	TGTGCCATCAGTGAGTCGCCGGGACTCTACAATGAGCAGTTCTTC	CAISESPGLYNEQFF